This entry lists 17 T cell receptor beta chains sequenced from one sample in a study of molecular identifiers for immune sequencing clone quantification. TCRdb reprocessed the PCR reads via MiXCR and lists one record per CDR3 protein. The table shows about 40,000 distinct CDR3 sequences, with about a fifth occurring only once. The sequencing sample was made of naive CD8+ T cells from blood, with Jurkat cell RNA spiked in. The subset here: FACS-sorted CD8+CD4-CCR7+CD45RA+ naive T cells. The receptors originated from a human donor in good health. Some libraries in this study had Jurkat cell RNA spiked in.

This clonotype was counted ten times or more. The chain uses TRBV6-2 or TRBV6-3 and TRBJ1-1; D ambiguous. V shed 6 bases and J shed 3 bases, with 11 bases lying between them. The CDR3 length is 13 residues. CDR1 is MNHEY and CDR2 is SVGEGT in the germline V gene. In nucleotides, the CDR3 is TGTGCCAGCAGACCCCCTCGGCACACTGAAGCTTTCTTT. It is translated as CASRPPRHTEAFF.

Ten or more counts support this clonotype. CDR3 DNA sequence: TGTGCCAGCAGCCAAGAGGGGACACTCAGCTCCTACGAGCAGTACTTC. Protein: CASSQEGTLSSYEQYF. This chain uses TRBV4-2 with TRBJ2-7, with D possibly being TRBD1 (6 bases). Germline CDR1 reads LGHNA; CDR2 reads YNFKEQ. Trimming removed 0 bases at V and 0 bases at J, with 12 bases between. CDR3 length: 16 residues.

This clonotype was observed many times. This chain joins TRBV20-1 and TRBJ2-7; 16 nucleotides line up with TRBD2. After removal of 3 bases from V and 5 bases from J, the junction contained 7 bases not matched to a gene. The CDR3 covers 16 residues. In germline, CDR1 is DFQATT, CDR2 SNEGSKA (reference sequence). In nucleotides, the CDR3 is TGCAGTGCTAGGGGGACTAGCGGGAGGGTTATCGACGAGCAGTACTTC. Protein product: CSARGTSGRVIDEQYF.

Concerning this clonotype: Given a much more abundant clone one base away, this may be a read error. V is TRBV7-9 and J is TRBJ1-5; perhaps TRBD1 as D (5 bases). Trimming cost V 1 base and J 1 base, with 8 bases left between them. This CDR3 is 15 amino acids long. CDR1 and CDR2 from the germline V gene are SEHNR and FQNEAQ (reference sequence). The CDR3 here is CASSLVGRSNQPQHF. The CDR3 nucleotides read TGTGCCAGCAGCTTAGTGGGACGGAGCAATCAGCCCCAGCATTTT.

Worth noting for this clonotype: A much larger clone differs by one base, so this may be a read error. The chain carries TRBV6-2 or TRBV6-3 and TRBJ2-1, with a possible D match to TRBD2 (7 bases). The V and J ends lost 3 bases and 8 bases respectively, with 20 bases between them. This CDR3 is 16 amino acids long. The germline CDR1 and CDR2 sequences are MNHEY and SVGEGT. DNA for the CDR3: TGTGCCAGCAGTTATAGGTTGTGGGGGGGCCACTATGAGCAGTTCTTC. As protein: CASSYRLWGGHYEQFF.

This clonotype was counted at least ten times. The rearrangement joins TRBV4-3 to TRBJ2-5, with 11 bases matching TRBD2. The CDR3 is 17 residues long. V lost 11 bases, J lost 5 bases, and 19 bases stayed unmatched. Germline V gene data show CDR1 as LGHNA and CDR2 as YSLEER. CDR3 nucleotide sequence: TGCGCCGTACACGTGAATAGCGGGAGGGCCGCGTATGAGACCCAGTACTTC. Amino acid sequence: CAVHVNSGRAAYETQYF.

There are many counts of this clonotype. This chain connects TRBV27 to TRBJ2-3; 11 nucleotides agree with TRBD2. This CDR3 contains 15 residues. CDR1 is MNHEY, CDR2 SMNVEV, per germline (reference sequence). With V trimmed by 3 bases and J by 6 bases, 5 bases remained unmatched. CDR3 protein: CASSLTSGAYDTQYF. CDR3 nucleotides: TGTGCCAGCAGTTTGACTAGCGGGGCATATGATACGCAGTATTTT.

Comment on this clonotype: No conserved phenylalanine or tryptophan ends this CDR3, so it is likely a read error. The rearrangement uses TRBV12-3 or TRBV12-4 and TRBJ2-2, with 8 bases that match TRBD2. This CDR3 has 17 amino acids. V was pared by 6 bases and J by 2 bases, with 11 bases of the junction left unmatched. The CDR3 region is CASSPSPLAANTGELFL. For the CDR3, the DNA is TGTGCCAGCAGCCCGAGCCCACTAGCGGCCAACACCGGGGAGCTGTTTTTA.

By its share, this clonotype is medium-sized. The chain's CDR3 is CASSFSRGGYEQYF. The CDR3 DNA is TGTGCCAGCAGTTTCTCCAGGGGAGGATACGAGCAGTACTTC. The chain links TRBV27 to TRBJ2-7; D is perhaps TRBD1 or TRBD2 (6 bases each). CDR3 length: 14 residues. In germline, CDR1 is MNHEY, CDR2 SMNVEV (reference sequence). The V end was cut by 3 bases, the J end by 4 bases, with 13 bases between.

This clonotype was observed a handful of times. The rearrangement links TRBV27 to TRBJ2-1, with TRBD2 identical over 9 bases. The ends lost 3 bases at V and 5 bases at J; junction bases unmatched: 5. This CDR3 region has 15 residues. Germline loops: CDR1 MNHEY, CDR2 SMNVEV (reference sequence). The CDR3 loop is CASSFLGLAHNEQFF. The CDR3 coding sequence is TGTGCCAGCAGTTTCCTGGGACTAGCTCACAATGAGCAGTTCTTC.

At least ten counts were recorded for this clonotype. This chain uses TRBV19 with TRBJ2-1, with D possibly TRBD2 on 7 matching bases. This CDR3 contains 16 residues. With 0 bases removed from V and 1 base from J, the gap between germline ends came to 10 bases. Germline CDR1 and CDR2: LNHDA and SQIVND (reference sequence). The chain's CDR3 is CASSIEEGGSYNEQFF. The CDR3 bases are TGTGCCAGTAGTATAGAGGAGGGGGGGTCCTACAATGAGCAGTTCTTC.

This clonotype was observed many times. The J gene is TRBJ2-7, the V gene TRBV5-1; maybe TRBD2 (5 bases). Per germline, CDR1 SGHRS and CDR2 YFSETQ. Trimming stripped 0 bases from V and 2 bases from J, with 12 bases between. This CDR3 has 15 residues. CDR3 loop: CASSLDPGGAYEQYF. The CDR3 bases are TGCGCCAGCAGCTTGGACCCAGGAGGTGCCTACGAGCAGTACTTC.

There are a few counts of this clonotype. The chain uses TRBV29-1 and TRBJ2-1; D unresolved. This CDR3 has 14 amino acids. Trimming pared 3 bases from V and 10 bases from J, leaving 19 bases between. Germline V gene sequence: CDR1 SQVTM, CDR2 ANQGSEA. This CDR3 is CSVEFRNRASEQFF. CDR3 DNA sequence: TGCAGCGTTGAGTTTCGCAACAGAGCATCGGAGCAGTTCTTC.

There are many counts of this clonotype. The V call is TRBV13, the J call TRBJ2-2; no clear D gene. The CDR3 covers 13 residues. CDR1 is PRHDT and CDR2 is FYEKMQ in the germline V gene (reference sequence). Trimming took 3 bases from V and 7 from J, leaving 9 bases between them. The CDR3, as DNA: TGTGCCAGCAGCTTTAGAGGATTCGGGGAGCTGTTTTTT. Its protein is CASSFRGFGELFF.

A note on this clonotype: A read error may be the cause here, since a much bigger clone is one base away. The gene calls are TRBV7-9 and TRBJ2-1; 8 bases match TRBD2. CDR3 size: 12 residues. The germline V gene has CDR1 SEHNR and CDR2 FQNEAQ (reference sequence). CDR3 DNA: TGTGCCTGCAGCTTGGGTAGCGGGAAGCAGTTCTTC. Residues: CACSLGSGKQFF.

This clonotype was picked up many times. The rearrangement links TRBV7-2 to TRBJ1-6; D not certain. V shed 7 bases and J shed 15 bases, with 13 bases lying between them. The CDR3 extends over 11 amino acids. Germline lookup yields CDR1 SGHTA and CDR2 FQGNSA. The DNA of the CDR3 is TGTGCCAGCACCGACCGGACTAACCTCCACTTT. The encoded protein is CASTDRTNLHF.

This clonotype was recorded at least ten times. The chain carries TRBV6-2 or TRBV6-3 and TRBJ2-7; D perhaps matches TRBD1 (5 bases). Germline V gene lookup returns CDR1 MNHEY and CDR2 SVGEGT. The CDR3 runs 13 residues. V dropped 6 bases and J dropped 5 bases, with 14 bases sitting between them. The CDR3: CASSNRIENEQYF. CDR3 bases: TGTGCCAGCAGCAACAGGATCGAGAACGAGCAGTACTTC.